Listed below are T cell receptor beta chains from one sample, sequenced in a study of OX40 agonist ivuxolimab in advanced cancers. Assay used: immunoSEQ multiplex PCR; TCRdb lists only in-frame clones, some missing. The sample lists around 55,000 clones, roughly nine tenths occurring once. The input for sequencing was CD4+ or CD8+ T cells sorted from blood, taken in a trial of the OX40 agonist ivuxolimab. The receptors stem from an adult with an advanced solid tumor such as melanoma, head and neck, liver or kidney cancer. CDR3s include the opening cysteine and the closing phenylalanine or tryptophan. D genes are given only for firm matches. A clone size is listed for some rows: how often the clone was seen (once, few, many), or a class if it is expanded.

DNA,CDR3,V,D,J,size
TGCGCCAGCAGCCAAGACGAGCGAGAGATGAACACTGAAGCTTTCTTT,CASSQDEREMNTEAFF,TRBV4-3,-,TRBJ1-1,once
TGTGCCAGCAGTTTATCTCCTCAGGGGTGGCAGTTCTTC,CASSLSPQGWQFF,TRBV27,-,TRBJ2-1,-
TGTGCCAGCAGCTTAAAACACGATCGGGACAATGAGCAGTTCTTC,CASSLKHDRDNEQFF,TRBV7-9,-,TRBJ2-1,-
TGTGCCAGCAGCTGGACAGGGGGCCAAGAGACCCAGTACTTC,CASSWTGGQETQYF,TRBV5-8,TRBD1,TRBJ2-5,-
TGTGCCAGCAGCCAAGTCGACGGGGGACTAGCGGGACTGGGCTCCTACAATGAGCAGTTCTTC,CASSQVDGGLAGLGSYNEQFF,TRBV4-2,TRBD2,TRBJ2-1,-
TGTGCCAGCAGCCCCGGGACCACCAATGAGCAGTTCTTC,CASSPGTTNEQFF,TRBV7-6,-,TRBJ2-1,-
TGTGCCAGTTTTATTGGACCCGGGACAGGGGTATTACGTGGCTACACCTTC,CASFIGPGTGVLRGYTF,TRBV19,TRBD1,TRBJ1-2,medium-sized
TGTGCCAGCAGCCTACAGACACCCGGGGAGCAGTACTTC,CASSLQTPGEQYF,TRBV13,-,TRBJ2-7,once
TGTGCCAGCAGTTACTCGACCGTGAACACCGGGGAGCTGTTTTTT,CASSYSTVNTGELFF,TRBV6-6,-,TRBJ2-2,-
TGCGCCAGCAGTACTCACAGGCTGGACCTTCCCTACGAGCAGTACTTC,CASSTHRLDLPYEQYF,TRBV5-1,-,TRBJ2-7,once
TGTGCCAGCAGTGCCATCCTGAGGACCGGGGAGCTGTTTTTT,CASSAILRTGELFF,TRBV6-1,-,TRBJ2-2,-
TGTGCCAGCAGTTTATGGAGCGGGAGTACAGATACGCAGTATTTT,CASSLWSGSTDTQYF,TRBV27,TRBD2,TRBJ2-3,-
TGCGCCAGCAGCTTGCGTCGGGACACTGAAGCTTTCTTT,CASSLRRDTEAFF,TRBV5-1,-,TRBJ1-1,-
TGCACCAGCTCCTCTCCCAGGAGGGGGGTATTCACCTTC,CTSSSPRRGVFTF,TRBV1,-,TRBJ1-2,-
TGCGCCAGCAGCCGACAGATCAACACTGAAGCTTTCTTT,CASSRQINTEAFF,TRBV4-1,-,TRBJ1-1,-
TGCAGCGTCCCTCCGGGACAGGCAATACCACGACAAGAGACCCAGTACTTC,CSVPPGQAIPRQETQYF,TRBV29-1,TRBD1,TRBJ2-5,once
TGTGCCAGCGGTTTACAGGGATTGGACTATGGCTACACCTTC,CASGLQGLDYGYTF,TRBV6-5,-,TRBJ1-2,once
TGTGCCTCAGCCTCGGGACCAAACAATGAGCAGTTCTTC,CASASGPNNEQFF,TRBV9,-,TRBJ2-1,-
TGTGCCAGCAGTCCCGGGCCCTCGAACACCGGGGAGCTGTTTTTT,CASSPGPSNTGELFF,TRBV5-6,-,TRBJ2-2,-
TGTGCCAGCAGCTTGAGTGGCGCCGGAGCGGCCTCCTACGAGCAGTACTTC,CASSLSGAGAASYEQYF,TRBV5-6,-,TRBJ2-7,-
TGCGCCAGCAGCCAACCAGGGCCGGGGCTCTACGAGCAGTACTTC,CASSQPGPGLYEQYF,TRBV4-1,-,TRBJ2-7,-
TGTGCCAGCAGTTTCCCCGTAACGGGCAGCGATTATAGCAATCAGCCCCAGCATTTT,CASSFPVTGSDYSNQPQHF,TRBV28,-,TRBJ1-5,-
TGCAGCGTTGAAGGGGAATATGGCTACACCTTC,CSVEGEYGYTF,TRBV29-1,-,TRBJ1-2,-
TGTGCCAGCAGGTCTCTAGCGGGGATACAAGAGACCCAGTACTTC,CASRSLAGIQETQYF,TRBV11-2,TRBD2,TRBJ2-5,once
TGTGCCAGCAGGCGATATGAGGGGGCTTCCTCCGGGGAGCTGTTTTTT,CASRRYEGASSGELFF,TRBV7-2,TRBD1,TRBJ2-2,-
TGTGCCAGCAGCTCAGGGCGAAACACCATATATTTT,CASSSGRNTIYF,TRBV7-9,-,TRBJ1-3,-
TGCGCCAGCAGCGAGCCCCTGAATACGCAGTATTTT,CASSEPLNTQYF,TRBV10-2,-,TRBJ2-3,-
TGCGCCTGCGCCCCCCCGGACGGCACAGATACGCAGTATTTT,CACAPPDGTDTQYF,TRBV10-2,-,TRBJ2-3,-
TGTGCCAGTAGTATTGGAGGGCTTGAAGCTTTCTTT,CASSIGGLEAFF,TRBV19,-,TRBJ1-1,-
TGTGCCAGCAGCTTAGCGCGGCGGGGAAACACTGAAGCTTTCTTT,CASSLARRGNTEAFF,TRBV7-9,-,TRBJ1-1,-
TGTGCCAGCAGCTCTAACCACGAACCTAACTATGGCTACACCTTC,CASSSNHEPNYGYTF,TRBV7-9,-,TRBJ1-2,once
TGTGCCAGCAAGAGGACAGGGGGCACCGGGGAGCTGTTTTTT,CASKRTGGTGELFF,TRBV27,TRBD1,TRBJ2-2,-
TGTGCCAGCACCCTCGAGGAACAGGGAGGGAATGAGCAGTTCTTC,CASTLEEQGGNEQFF,TRBV28,-,TRBJ2-1,-
TGTGCCAGCAGATATGGACTATCCTCCGCAGATACGCAGTATTTT,CASRYGLSSADTQYF,TRBV27,-,TRBJ2-3,once
TGTGCCAGCGCCTCCGGCACTAGCGGGAACAACGAGCAGTACTTC,CASASGTSGNNEQYF,TRBV27,TRBD2,TRBJ2-7,-
TGTGCCAGCAGCCGGAAGCGGGAGAGAGCAGATACGCAGTATTTT,CASSRKRERADTQYF,TRBV6-5,TRBD2,TRBJ2-3,-
TGTGCCAGCAGCCCCGTACCGACATACCAAACCAAAAACATTCAGTACTTC,CASSPVPTYQTKNIQYF,TRBV7-9,-,TRBJ2-4,-
TGTGCCAGGACGGGACACTCTGGTGAGGATACGCAGTATTTT,CARTGHSGEDTQYF,TRBV21-1,-,TRBJ2-3,-
TGTGCCAGCAGTTCCTTCAGCCTCGGGGATGAAAAACTGTTTTTT,CASSSFSLGDEKLFF,TRBV7-9,-,TRBJ1-4,medium-sized
TGTGCCAGCAGCGGGACTTCAGGGGAGCAGTACTTC,CASSGTSGEQYF,TRBV28,-,TRBJ2-7,-
TGTGCCAGCGCTACCCGGGCCGCACCTGGGGCGGACACTGAAGCTTTCTTT,CASATRAAPGADTEAFF,TRBV6-9,-,TRBJ1-1,-
TGCGCCAGCAGCATCTCTGGAAACACCATATATTTT,CASSISGNTIYF,TRBV5-1,-,TRBJ1-3,-
TGTGCCAGCAGTGAAAGCGGCTACAATGAAAAACTGTTTTTT,CASSESGYNEKLFF,TRBV6-1,-,TRBJ1-4,few
TGTGCCAGCCGCGGGACAGGGACCTACGAGCAGTACTTC,CASRGTGTYEQYF,TRBV19,TRBD1,TRBJ2-7,-
TGTGCCAGCAGCTTCAGCTACGAGCAGTACTTC,CASSFSYEQYF,TRBV7-9,-,TRBJ2-7,-
TGTGCCAGCAGTGGACTAGGACAGGATTTGTACGAGCAGTACTTC,CASSGLGQDLYEQYF,TRBV6-1,-,TRBJ2-7,-
TGTGCCAGCAGTCTGGTTCTCATGAACACTGAAGCTTTCTTT,CASSLVLMNTEAFF,TRBV28,-,TRBJ1-1,-
TGTGCCAGCAGCGGTGGGACCGGGGCGGATGAGCAGTTCTTC,CASSGGTGADEQFF,TRBV13,-,TRBJ2-1,-